This TCR beta chain emerged from a study of blood T cell repertoires in COVID-19. Sequencing was performed with immunoSEQ multiplex PCR; in TCRdb, only in-frame clones are kept and a portion is missing. The table shows 250,000 to 350,000 clones, with roughly 88% occurring only once. CDR3 size: 11 residues. The germline V gene has CDR1 MNHEY and CDR2 SVGAGI. V lost 7 bases to trimming and J lost 3 bases, with 7 bases between them. The sequenced sample was peripheral blood. This receptor was obtained from a man aged 18 to 29 with active or convalescent COVID-19. The chain employs TRBV6-5 and TRBJ2-7; the D is unclear. The CDR3 reads CASIQNYEQYF. CDR3 nucleotides: TGTGCCAGCATTCAAAACTACGAGCAGTACTTC.